Following are 22 T cell receptor beta chains from one sample sequenced in a study of cytomegalovirus exposure and HLA in healthy donors. Sequencing was performed with immunoSEQ multiplex PCR; in TCRdb, only in-frame clones are kept and a portion is missing. Of more than 95,000 clones in the sample, about 90% were seen once. The sample consisted of PBMCs. The receptor set was obtained from a woman in her late teens or twenties in good health and CMV-seronegative.

The J gene is TRBJ1-2, the V gene TRBV28; D perhaps matches TRBD1 (5 bases). CDR3 length: 13 amino acids. Germline CDR1 MDHEN, CDR2 SYDVKM. Trimming took 3 bases from V and 4 from J, leaving 9 bases between them. CDR3 in amino acids: CASSLAGFYGYTF. DNA of the CDR3: TGTGCCAGCAGTTTGGCAGGGTTCTATGGCTACACCTTC.

The gene calls are TRBV29-1 and TRBJ2-3; D unclear. The CDR3 loop spans 11 amino acids. The germline V gene encodes CDR1 SQVTM and CDR2 ANQGSEA. V dropped 5 bases and J dropped 5 bases, with 8 bases sitting between them. The CDR3 nucleotides are TGCAGCGTTCGGGTTTTAGATACGCAGTATTTT. This sequence encodes CSVRVLDTQYF.

The rearrangement joins TRBV4-3 to TRBJ2-7, with 13 bases matching TRBD2. With 0 bases clipped from V and 2 bases from J, the junction kept 4 bases outside the gene matches. The CDR3 totals 17 residues. Germline CDR1 and CDR2: LGHNA and YSLEER. CDR3 amino acids: CASSQEALAGGTYEQYF. The CDR3 DNA sequence: TGCGCCAGCAGCCAAGAGGCACTAGCGGGAGGGACCTACGAGCAGTACTTC.

The chain joins TRBV27 to TRBJ1-5; D possibly corresponds to TRBD1 (6 bases). Germline CDR1 MNHEY, CDR2 SMNVEV (reference sequence). The CDR3 consists of 20 residues. Trimming took 2 bases from V and 2 from J, leaving 25 bases between them. CDR3 nucleotides: TGTGCCAGCAGTTTACGGTATAACAGGGCCAAAGGGGTGGGCAATCAGCCCCAGCATTTT. Translating gives CASSLRYNRAKGVGNQPQHF.

This chain connects TRBV27 to TRBJ2-7; D may be TRBD2 (6 bases). The CDR3 sequence is 12 residues long. The germline V gene has CDR1 MNHEY and CDR2 SMNVEV (reference sequence). Trimming took 3 bases from V and 6 from J, leaving 9 bases between them. This CDR3 reads CASSFRGAEQYF. CDR3 nucleotides: TGTGCCAGCAGTTTCCGCGGGGCCGAGCAGTACTTC.

The J gene is TRBJ2-3, the V gene TRBV5-4, with a tentative D call TRBD2 (6 bases). Trimming removed 0 bases from V and 6 bases from J, with 8 bases in between. The CDR3 length is 13 residues. Germline V gene data show CDR1 as SGHNT and CDR2 as YYREEE (reference sequence). The CDR3 DNA reads TGTGCCAGCAGCTTGGAGAGCGGGGATACGCAGTATTTT. Amino acid sequence: CASSLESGDTQYF.

V gene TRBV29-1 combines with J gene TRBJ1-1; weak D call: TRBD1 (5 bases). Trimming took 4 bases from V and 4 from J, leaving 10 bases between them. CDR3 length: 12 residues. Germline V gives CDR1 SQVTM, CDR2 ANQGSEA. CDR3 protein: CSVVGGGTEAFF. In DNA, the CDR3 is TGCAGCGTTGTCGGGGGGGGCACTGAAGCTTTCTTT.

The J gene is TRBJ2-5, the V gene TRBV11-3; D gene unclear. V shed 0 bases and J shed 5 bases, with 7 bases lying between them. The germline V gene has CDR1 SGHNT and CDR2 YENEEA. CDR3 length: 13 amino acids. The CDR3 sequence is CASSLDRGETQYF. The CDR3 coding sequence is TGTGCCAGCAGCTTAGATCGAGGCGAGACCCAGTACTTC.

The rearrangement links TRBV27 to TRBJ2-7; 7 bases are shared with TRBD1. CDR3 size: 13 residues. Looked up from germline, CDR1 is MNHEY and CDR2 is SMNVEV (reference sequence). Trimming removed 5 bases from V and 4 bases from J; junction bases left unmatched: 5. This CDR3 reads CASSRTGLYEQYF. The CDR3 nucleotides read TGTGCCAGCAGTAGGACAGGCCTATACGAGCAGTACTTC.

This chain links TRBV9 with TRBJ1-1, with 9 nucleotides matching TRBD1. The germline V gene has CDR1 SGDLS and CDR2 YYNGEE. The CDR3 is made up of 15 amino acids. V lost 4 bases to trimming and J lost 5 bases; unmatched junction nucleotides: 9. The CDR3 loop reads CASSLRQGDWTEAFF. The CDR3 DNA is TGTGCCAGCAGCTTGAGACAGGGGGATTGGACTGAAGCTTTCTTT.

V usage is TRBV2 and J usage is TRBJ2-1; 7 bases map to TRBD2. Germline lookup yields CDR1 SNHLY and CDR2 FYNNEI. J was trimmed by 6 bases and V by 7 bases; bases with no gene match: 18. The CDR3 is 17 residues long. Here the CDR3 DNA reads TGTGCCAGCATTTACTTAGGGAGGGGCCAAAACCTCAATGAGCAGTTCTTC. It encodes CASIYLGRGQNLNEQFF.

The chain joins TRBV6-5 to TRBJ2-7; D is possibly TRBD2 (6 bases). V shed 6 bases and J shed 4 bases, with 19 bases lying between them. Germline V CDR1 and CDR2: MNHEY, SVGAGI. CDR3 length equals 15 residues. For the CDR3, the DNA is TGTGCCAGCAGGCCCGACACTGGAGGGATTTACGAGCAGTACTTC. It specifies CASRPDTGGIYEQYF.

This chain uses TRBV11-2 with TRBJ2-7, with 9 nucleotides matching TRBD2. Losses at the gene ends were 0 bases for V and 4 bases for J; bases not matched to a gene: 4. The CDR3 is 15 residues long. Germline V CDR1 and CDR2: SGHAT, FQNNGV. The CDR3 DNA is TGTGCCAGCAGCTTAGATAGCGGGAGCGGGTACGAGCAGTACTTC. This sequence encodes CASSLDSGSGYEQYF.

The V call is TRBV7-8, the J call TRBJ1-2; TRBD1 agrees at 10 bases. The length of the CDR3 is 16 residues. CDR1 SGHVS and CDR2 FQNEAQ come from the germline V gene. V shed 5 bases and J 2 bases; nucleotides not matched to a gene: 8. The CDR3 nucleotides read TGTGCCAGCAGCCTAAGGGACAGGGGTACGAACTATGGCTACACCTTC. This gives the protein CASSLRDRGTNYGYTF.

The chain couples TRBV7-3 to TRBJ1-5, with 7 bases lining up with TRBD1. This CDR3 is 15 amino acids long. The V segment lost 0 bases and the J segment 5 bases; nucleotides outside the gene matches: 4. Germline V lookup: CDR1 SGHTA, CDR2 FQGTGA. CDR3 bases: TGTGCCAGCAGCTTAACGGGGGACAGATATCAGCCCCAGCATTTT. This encodes CASSLTGDRYQPQHF.

The rearrangement uses TRBV2 and TRBJ2-1; D is undetermined. The CDR3 totals 13 residues. Trimming removed 7 bases from V and 9 bases from J, with 16 bases in between. Germline V lookup: CDR1 SNHLY, CDR2 FYNNEI. CDR3 DNA: TGTGCCAGCACTCCCAGGCCCCAGAGTGAGCAGTTCTTC. This gives the protein CASTPRPQSEQFF.

The rearrangement uses TRBV6-6 and TRBJ1-1; maybe TRBD1 (5 bases). The CDR3 contains 14 residues. CDR1 is MNHNY, CDR2 SVGAGI, per germline (reference sequence). The ends were cut back, 6 bases at V and 0 bases at J, with 11 bases in the middle. CDR3 protein: CASRKDRVNTEAFF. The CDR3 coding sequence is TGTGCCAGCAGGAAAGACAGAGTGAACACTGAAGCTTTCTTT.

The chain uses TRBV27 and TRBJ2-7; 7 bases agree with TRBD1. CDR1 and CDR2 (germline): MNHEY, SMNVEV (reference sequence). The V gene end was trimmed by 5 bases and the J gene end by 6 bases; junction bases not matched to a gene: 7. The CDR3 extends over 13 amino acids. CDR3 bases: TGTGCCAGCAGTCGCTCCAGACAGGGCGAGCAGTACTTC. Protein: CASSRSRQGEQYF.

The chain uses TRBV5-4 and TRBJ1-3; no reliable D call. Germline V gene data show CDR1 as SGHNT and CDR2 as YYREEE (reference sequence). The V end lost 4 bases, the J end lost 4 bases, and 12 bases lay between the germline ends. This CDR3 contains 14 residues. CDR3 protein: CASSPEHPGNTIYF. The CDR3 DNA follows: TGTGCCAGCAGCCCCGAGCATCCAGGAAACACCATATATTTT.

The V call is TRBV9, the J call TRBJ1-2; no firm D call. CDR3 length: 12 residues. V lost 6 bases, J lost 1 base, and 7 bases lay in between. Germline V gene data show CDR1 as SGDLS and CDR2 as YYNGEE. In nucleotides, the CDR3 is TGTGCCAGCAAGGGAGGTAACTATGGCTACACCTTC. It is translated as CASKGGNYGYTF.

The J gene is TRBJ2-4, the V gene TRBV6-1; the match to TRBD1 covers 7 bases. This CDR3 is built from 15 residues. The germline CDR1 and CDR2 sequences are MNHNS and SASEGT. The J segment lost 1 base and the V segment lost 10 bases, leaving 10 bases of the junction unmatched. In DNA form, the CDR3 reads TGTGCCACCGACAGGGAGTTCTCGGCCAAAAACATTCAGTACTTC. Protein: CATDREFSAKNIQYF.

The rearrangement joins TRBV25-1 to TRBJ2-2, with a possible D match to TRBD1 (7 bases). Germline V lookup: CDR1 MGHDK, CDR2 SYGVNS. This CDR3 has 16 residues. Trimming removed 3 bases from V and 3 bases from J, with 14 bases in between. The CDR3 spells CASSDAGGYDTGELFF. CDR3 DNA: TGTGCCAGCAGTGACGCAGGGGGGTACGACACCGGGGAGCTGTTTTTT.